The clone carrying this TCR beta chain occurred many times. The antigen remains undetermined. Noted time point: sample taken at primary tumor resection. Patients with untreated early-stage non-small cell lung cancer, numbering some 68, were the donors. This entry belongs to a study of spatial heterogeneity in lung cancer. Study background: In the raw reads, each unique TCR and UMI combination was present more than ten times on average.

Study-wide results and limits: Approximate estimated coverage of tumor T cells amounted to 7% to 9% for alpha and approximately 12% for beta chains. Expanded intratumoral alpha and beta TCR counts tracked tumor mutation counts.

Germline V gene data show CDR1 as LGHDT and CDR2 as YNNKEL (reference sequence). The CDR3 is 14 amino acids. V was pared by 3 bases and J by 1 base, with 9 bases between. TCRdb reanalysed the 5' RACE reads using MiXCR and keeps one entry per CDR3 protein. Seen here are about 9,600 distinct CDR3 sequences, 8% observed once, and the top ten hold 15% to 20%. Material: lung tumor tissue, obtained at surgery. This receptor was taken from a male donor with early-stage non-small cell lung cancer. V is TRBV3-1 and J is TRBJ1-2; tentatively, D is TRBD1 (6 bases). The CDR3 coding sequence is TGTGCCAGCAGCCAGCCACAGGGTAACTATGGCTACACCTTC. Its translation: CASSQPQGNYGYTF. The whole variable domain, filled in from reference TRBV3-1 and TRBJ1-2, reads DTAVSQTPKYLVTQMGNDKSIKCEQNLGHDTMYWYKQDSKKFLKIMFSYNNKELIINETVPNRFSPKSPDKAHLNLHINSLELGDSAVYFCASSQPQGNYGYTFGSGTRLTVV.